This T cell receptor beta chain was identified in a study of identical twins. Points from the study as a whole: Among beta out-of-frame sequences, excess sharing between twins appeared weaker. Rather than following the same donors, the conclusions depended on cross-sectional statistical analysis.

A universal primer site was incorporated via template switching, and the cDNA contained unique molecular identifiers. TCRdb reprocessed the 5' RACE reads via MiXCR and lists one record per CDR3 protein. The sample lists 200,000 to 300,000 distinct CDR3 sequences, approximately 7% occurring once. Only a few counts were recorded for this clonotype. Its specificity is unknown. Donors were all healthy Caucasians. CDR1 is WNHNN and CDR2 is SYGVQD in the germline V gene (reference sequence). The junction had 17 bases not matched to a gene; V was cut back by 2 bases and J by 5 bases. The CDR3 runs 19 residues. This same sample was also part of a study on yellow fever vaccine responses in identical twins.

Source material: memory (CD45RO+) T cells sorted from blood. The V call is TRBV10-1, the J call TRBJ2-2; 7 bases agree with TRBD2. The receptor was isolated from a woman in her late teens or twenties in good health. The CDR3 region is CASSEKEDYWRGGTGELFF. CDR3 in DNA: TGCGCCAGCAGTGAGAAGGAGGATTACTGGCGGGGAGGGACCGGGGAGCTGTTTTTT.